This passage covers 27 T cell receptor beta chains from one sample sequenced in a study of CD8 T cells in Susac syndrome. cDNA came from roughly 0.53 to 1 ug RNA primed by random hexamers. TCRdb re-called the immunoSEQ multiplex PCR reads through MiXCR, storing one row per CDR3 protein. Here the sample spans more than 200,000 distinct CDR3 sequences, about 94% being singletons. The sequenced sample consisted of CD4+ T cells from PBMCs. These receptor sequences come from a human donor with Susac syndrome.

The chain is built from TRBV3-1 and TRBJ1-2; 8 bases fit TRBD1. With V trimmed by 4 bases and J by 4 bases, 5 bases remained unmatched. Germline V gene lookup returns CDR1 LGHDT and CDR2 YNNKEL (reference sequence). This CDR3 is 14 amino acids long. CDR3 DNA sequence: TGTGCCAGCAGCCCAGGGGGCGCTGGCTATGGCTACACCTTC. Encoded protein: CASSPGGAGYGYTF.

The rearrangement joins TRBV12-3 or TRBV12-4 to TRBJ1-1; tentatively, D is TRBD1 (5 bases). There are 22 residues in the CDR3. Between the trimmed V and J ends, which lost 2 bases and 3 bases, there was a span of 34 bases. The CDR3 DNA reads TGTGCCAGCAGTTTAAGGCTGCGACTGAATTTAAGGGCGGGGGGGGTTGACACTGAAGCTTTCTTT. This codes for CASSLRLRLNLRAGGVDTEAFF.

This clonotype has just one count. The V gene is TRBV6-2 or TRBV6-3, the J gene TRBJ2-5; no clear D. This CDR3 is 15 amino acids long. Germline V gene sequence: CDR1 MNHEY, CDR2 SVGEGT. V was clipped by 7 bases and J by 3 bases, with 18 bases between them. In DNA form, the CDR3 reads TGTGCCAGCAAGCCCCTTCGTGAAGCGAAAGAGACCCAGTACTTC. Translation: CASKPLREAKETQYF.

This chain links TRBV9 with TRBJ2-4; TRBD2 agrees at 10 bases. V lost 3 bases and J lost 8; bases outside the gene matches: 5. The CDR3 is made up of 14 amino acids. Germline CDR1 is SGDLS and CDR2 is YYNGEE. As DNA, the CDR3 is TGTGCCAGCAGCGCGGGACTAGCGAGGGACATTCAGTACTTC. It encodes CASSAGLARDIQYF.

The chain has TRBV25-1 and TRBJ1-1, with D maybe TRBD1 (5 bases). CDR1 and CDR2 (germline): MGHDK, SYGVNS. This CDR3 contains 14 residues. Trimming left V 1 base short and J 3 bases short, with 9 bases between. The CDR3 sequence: CASSESWGDTEAFF. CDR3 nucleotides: TGTGCCAGCAGTGAATCGTGGGGGGACACTGAAGCTTTCTTT.

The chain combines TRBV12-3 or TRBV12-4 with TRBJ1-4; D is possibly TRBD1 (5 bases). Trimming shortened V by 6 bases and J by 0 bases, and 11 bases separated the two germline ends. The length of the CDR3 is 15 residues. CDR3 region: CASSPGTTTNEKLFF. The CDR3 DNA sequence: TGTGCCAGCAGCCCCGGGACCACAACTAATGAAAAACTGTTTTTT.

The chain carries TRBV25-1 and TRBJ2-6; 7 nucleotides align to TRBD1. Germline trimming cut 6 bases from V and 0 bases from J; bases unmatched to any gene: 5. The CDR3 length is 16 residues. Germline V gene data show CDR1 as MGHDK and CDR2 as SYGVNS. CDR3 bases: TGTGCCAGCAGCCCGGACAGGACCTCTGGGGCCAACGTCCTGACTTTC. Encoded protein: CASSPDRTSGANVLTF.

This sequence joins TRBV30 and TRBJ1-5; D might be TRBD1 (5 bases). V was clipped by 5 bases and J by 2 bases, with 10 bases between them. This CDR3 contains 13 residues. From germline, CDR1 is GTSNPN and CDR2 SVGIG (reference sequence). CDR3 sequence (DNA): TGTGCCTGGGACCGGGACCGCAATCAGCCCCAGCATTTT. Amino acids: CAWDRDRNQPQHF.

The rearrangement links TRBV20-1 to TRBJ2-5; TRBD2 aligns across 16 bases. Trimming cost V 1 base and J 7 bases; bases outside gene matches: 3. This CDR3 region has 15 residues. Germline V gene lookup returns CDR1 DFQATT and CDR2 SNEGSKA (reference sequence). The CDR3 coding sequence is TGCAGTGCTAGAGTCGGGACTAGCGGGGGGGGGACCCAGTACTTC. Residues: CSARVGTSGGGTQYF.

The DNA of the CDR3 is TGTGCCAGCAGCCCCTCCTGGGACAGGTCCAATCAGCCCCAGCATTTT. Its protein is CASSPSWDRSNQPQHF. The V gene is TRBV3-1, the J gene TRBJ1-5, with TRBD1 matching 8 bases. V dropped 4 bases and J dropped 3; count of bases not matched to a gene: 8. The length of the CDR3 is 16 residues. The V gene's germline CDR1 is LGHDT and CDR2 YNNKEL (reference sequence).

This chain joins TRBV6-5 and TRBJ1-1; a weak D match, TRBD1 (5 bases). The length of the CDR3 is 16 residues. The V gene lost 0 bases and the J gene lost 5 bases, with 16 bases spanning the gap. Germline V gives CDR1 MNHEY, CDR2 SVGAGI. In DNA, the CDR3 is TGTGCCAGCAGTTACTCGAAGTCCAGGGTTGGAACTGAAGCTTTCTTT. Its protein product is CASSYSKSRVGTEAFF.

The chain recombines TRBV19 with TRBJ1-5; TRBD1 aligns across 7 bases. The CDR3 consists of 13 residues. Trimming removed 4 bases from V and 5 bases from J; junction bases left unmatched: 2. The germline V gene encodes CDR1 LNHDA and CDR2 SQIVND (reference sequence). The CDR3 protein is CASSTTGYQPQHF. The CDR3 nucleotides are TGTGCCAGTAGTACGACAGGGTATCAGCCCCAGCATTTT.

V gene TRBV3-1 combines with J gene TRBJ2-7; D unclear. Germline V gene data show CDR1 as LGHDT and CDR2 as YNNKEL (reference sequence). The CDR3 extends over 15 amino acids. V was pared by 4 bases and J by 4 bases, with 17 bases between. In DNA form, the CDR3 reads TGTGCCAGCAGCCGGAACCCGACAATTTCTTACGAGCAGTACTTC. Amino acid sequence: CASSRNPTISYEQYF.

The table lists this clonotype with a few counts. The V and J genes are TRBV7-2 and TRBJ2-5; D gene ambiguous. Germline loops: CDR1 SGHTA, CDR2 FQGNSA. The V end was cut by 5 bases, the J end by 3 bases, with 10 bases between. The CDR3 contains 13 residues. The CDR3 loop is CASSLGPEETQYF. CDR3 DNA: TGTGCCAGCAGCCTCGGGCCAGAAGAGACCCAGTACTTC.

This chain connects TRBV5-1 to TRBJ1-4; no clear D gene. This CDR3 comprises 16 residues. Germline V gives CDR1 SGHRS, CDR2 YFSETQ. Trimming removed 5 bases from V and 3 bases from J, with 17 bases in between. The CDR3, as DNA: TGCGCCAGCAGTCATTCTGATCTCAGCCCTAATGAAAAACTGTTTTTT. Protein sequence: CASSHSDLSPNEKLFF.

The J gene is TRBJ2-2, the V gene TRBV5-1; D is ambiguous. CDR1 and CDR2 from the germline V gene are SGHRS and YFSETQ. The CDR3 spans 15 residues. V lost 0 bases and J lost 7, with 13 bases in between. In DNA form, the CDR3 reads TGCGCCAGCAGCTTGGGGAAGGTTACGGTCGGGGAGCTGTTTTTT. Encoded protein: CASSLGKVTVGELFF.

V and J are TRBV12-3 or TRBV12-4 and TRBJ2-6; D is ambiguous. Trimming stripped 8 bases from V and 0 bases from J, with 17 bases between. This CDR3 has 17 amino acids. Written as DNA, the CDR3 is TGTGCCAGCGCTGGGTCAGCCCTTAACTCTGGGGCCAACGTCCTGACTTTC. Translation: CASAGSALNSGANVLTF.

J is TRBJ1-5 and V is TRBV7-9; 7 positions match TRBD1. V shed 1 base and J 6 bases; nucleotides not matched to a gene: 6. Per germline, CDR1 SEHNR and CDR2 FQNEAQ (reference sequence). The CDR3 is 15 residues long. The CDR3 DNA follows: TGTGCCAGCAGCTTAGGTGCCAGGGGGTCTCAGCCCCAGCATTTT. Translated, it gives CASSLGARGSQPQHF.

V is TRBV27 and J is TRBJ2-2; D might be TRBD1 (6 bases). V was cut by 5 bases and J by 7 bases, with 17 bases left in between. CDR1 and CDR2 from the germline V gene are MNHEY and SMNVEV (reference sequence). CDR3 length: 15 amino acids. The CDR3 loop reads CASSLPPGHDGELFF. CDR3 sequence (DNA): TGTGCCAGCAGTCTCCCCCCGGGACACGACGGGGAGCTGTTTTTT.

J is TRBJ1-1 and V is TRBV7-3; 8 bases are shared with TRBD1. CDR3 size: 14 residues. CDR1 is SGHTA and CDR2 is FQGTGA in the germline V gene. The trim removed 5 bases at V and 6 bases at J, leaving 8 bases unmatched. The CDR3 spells CASSQDREVPEAFF. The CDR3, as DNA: TGTGCCAGCAGCCAGGACAGGGAAGTCCCTGAAGCTTTCTTT.

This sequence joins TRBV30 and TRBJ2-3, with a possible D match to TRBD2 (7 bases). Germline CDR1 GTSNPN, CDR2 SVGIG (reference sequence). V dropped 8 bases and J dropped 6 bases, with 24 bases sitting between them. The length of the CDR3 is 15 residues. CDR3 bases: TGTGCCCGGTCGATATCACGGGGGGCTCGGGATACGCAGTATTTT. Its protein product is CARSISRGARDTQYF.

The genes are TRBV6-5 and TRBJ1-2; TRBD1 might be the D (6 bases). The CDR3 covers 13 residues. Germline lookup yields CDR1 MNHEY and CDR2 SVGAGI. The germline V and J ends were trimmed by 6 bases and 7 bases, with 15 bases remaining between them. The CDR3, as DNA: TGTGCCAGCAGAAAGTCGGGGGCGCCTGGCTACACCTTC. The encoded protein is CASRKSGAPGYTF.

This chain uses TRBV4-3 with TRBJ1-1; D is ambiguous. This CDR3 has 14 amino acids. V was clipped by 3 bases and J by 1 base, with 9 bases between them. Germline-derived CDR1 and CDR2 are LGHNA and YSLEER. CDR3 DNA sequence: TGCGCCAGCAGCCATCACGACACGAACACTGAAGCTTTCTTT. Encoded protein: CASSHHDTNTEAFF.

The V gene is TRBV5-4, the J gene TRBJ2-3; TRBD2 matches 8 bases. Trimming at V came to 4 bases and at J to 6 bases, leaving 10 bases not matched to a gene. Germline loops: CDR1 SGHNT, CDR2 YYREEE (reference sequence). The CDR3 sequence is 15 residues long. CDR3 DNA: TGTGCCAGCAGCCCCCCCGGAGCGGGGGCGGATACGCAGTATTTT. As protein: CASSPPGAGADTQYF. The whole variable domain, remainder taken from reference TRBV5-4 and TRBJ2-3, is ETGVTQSPTHLIKTRGQQVTLRCSSQSGHNTVSWYQQALGQGPQFIFQYYREEENGRGNFPPRFSGLQFPNYSSELNVNALELDDSALYLCASSPPGAGADTQYFGPGTRLTVL.

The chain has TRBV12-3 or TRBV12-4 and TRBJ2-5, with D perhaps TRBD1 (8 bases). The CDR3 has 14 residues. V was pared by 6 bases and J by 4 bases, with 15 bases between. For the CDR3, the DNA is TGTGCCAGCAGGGAGACAGGGGAGGGAGAGACCCAGTACTTC. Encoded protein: CASRETGEGETQYF.

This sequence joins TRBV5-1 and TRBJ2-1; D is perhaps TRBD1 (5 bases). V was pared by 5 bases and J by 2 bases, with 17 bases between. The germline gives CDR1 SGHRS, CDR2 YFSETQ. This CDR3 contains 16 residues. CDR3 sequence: CASRSGPDSPYNEQFF. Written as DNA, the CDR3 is TGCGCCAGCAGGTCTGGTCCCGACAGCCCCTACAATGAGCAGTTCTTC.

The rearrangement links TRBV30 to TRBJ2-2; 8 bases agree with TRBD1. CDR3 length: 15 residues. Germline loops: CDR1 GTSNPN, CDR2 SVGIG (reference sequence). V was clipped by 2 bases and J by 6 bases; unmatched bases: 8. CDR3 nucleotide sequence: TGTGCCTGGAGTCCCCGGACAGGGCGGCCCGGGGAGCTGTTTTTT. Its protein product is CAWSPRTGRPGELFF.